This TCR beta chain appears in the sequencing data of a study of T cells after yellow fever vaccination. Study context: With SMART-Seq v4 Ultra Low Input, the fractions containing low cell numbers were prepared.

Template-switching 5'RACE yielded the TCR cDNA; a universal primer site and UMIs were added in the process. MiXCR was run by TCRdb on the 5' RACE reads, yielding one entry per CDR3 protein. This table holds more than 65,000 distinct CDR3 sequences, about 7.7% found once. Germline CDR1 and CDR2: MNHEY and SVGAGI. With 2 bases removed from V and 1 base from J, the gap between germline ends came to 15 bases. This CDR3 region has 17 residues. This clonotype has at least ten counts. The J gene is TRBJ1-5, the V gene TRBV6-5, with D unresolved. The source was CD8+ T cells sorted from PBMCs, collected 10 days after the first yellow fever vaccination. The clonotype originates from a man in his late teens or twenties who received the YFV17D yellow fever vaccine. CDR3 loop: CASSYVRAPQSNQPQHF. In DNA form, the CDR3 reads TGTGCCAGCAGTTACGTCCGGGCCCCCCAAAGCAATCAGCCCCAGCATTTT.